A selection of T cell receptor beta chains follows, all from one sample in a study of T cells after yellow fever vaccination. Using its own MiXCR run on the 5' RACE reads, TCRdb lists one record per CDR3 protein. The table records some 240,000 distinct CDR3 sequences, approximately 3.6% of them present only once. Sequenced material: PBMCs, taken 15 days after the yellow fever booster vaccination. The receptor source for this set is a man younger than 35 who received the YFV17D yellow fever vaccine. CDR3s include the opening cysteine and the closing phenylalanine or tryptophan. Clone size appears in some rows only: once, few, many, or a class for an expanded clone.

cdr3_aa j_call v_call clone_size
CASSLGLAGDTQYF TRBJ2-3 TRBV7-3 many
CASSYSISGEAFF TRBJ1-1 TRBV6-2/TRBV6-3 many
CSASDGVPYQETQYF TRBJ2-5 TRBV20-1 many
CASSPVLRSLGAGNTIYF TRBJ1-3 TRBV7-8 many
CATSPSGGARETQYF TRBJ2-5 TRBV6-4 few
CSAQTASYEQYF TRBJ2-7 TRBV20-1 few
CASSLAREETQYF TRBJ2-5 TRBV7-3 many
CASSLGTSGGQETQYF TRBJ2-5 TRBV7-2 many
CSVEKAGVKTQYF TRBJ2-5 TRBV29-1 .
CASRRRWTGVNTGELFF TRBJ2-2 TRBV6-5 many
CASWTVLGTQYF TRBJ2-3 TRBV18 many
CASTTGQNQPQHF TRBJ1-5 TRBV2 many
CSARDRQGTNYGYTF TRBJ1-2 TRBV20-1 many
CASSPPGLAGGPLFPDTQYF TRBJ2-3 TRBV18 many
CASSFTGQATEAFF TRBJ1-1 TRBV5-1 few
CSALTPTRAGGNQPQHF TRBJ1-5 TRBV20-1 many
CAISPTSGGAGEQFF TRBJ2-1 TRBV10-3 many
CASSPPGNTEAFF TRBJ1-1 TRBV18 many
CATSRDLGNQPQHF TRBJ1-5 TRBV15 many
CASSFTGFGELFF TRBJ2-2 TRBV7-9 many
CASSIGGGSTQYF TRBJ2-3 TRBV27 many
CSVEVTNYGYTF TRBJ1-2 TRBV20-1 many
CSAPRDTTYNEQFF TRBJ2-1 TRBV20-1 many
CASSTGTGVFGLDEQYF TRBJ2-7 TRBV7-2 many
CASSPGLSLSYEQYF TRBJ2-7 TRBV7-2 many
CSVGKDPETQYF TRBJ2-5 TRBV29-1 many
CASSVGTSGGETQYF TRBJ2-5 TRBV9 many
CASSLQVSAETQYF TRBJ2-5 TRBV7-2 many
CSVEWVRAPGF TRBJ1-1 TRBV29-1 many
CASSQGPRETQYF TRBJ2-5 TRBV4-3 many
CATSDGGGSGGWGTDTQYF TRBJ2-3 TRBV24-1 many
CASSSAYEQYF TRBJ2-7 TRBV7-2 many
CASSYRDRNTGELFF TRBJ2-2 TRBV13 many
CASSSSGGAQETQYF TRBJ2-5 TRBV7-7 few
CAWEPGTNQPQHF TRBJ1-5 TRBV30 many
CASIAWEDSPLHF TRBJ1-6 TRBV5-8 many
CASSLARGTTGELFF TRBJ2-2 TRBV7-2 many
CASSDPGPGMDEKLFF TRBJ1-4 TRBV28 many
CASSNQKGHEKLFF TRBJ1-4 TRBV7-2 many
CSAHPAGQGVGYTF TRBJ1-2 TRBV20-1 .
CAISVGTDQETQYF TRBJ2-5 TRBV10-3 many
CASSLSLGGGRYNEQFF TRBJ2-1 TRBV27 many
CASSSRQGGNEKLFF TRBJ1-4 TRBV7-9 many
CASSSNMWGGYNEQFF TRBJ2-1 TRBV7-2 many
CASTRGQGRGFF TRBJ1-1 TRBV12-3/TRBV12-4 many
CASRSDRGRFSEAFF TRBJ1-1 TRBV5-5 .
CASDVGGGSGNTIYF TRBJ1-3 TRBV12-3/TRBV12-4 many
CASSQNPQGVYGYTF TRBJ1-2 TRBV4-3 .
CASIVGTVDTIYF TRBJ1-3 TRBV12-3/TRBV12-4 many
CASSFATENQPQHF TRBJ1-5 TRBV7-2 many
CASSSDSTQETQYF TRBJ2-5 TRBV5-1 many
CASSQDLDTYNEQFF TRBJ2-1 TRBV4-3 many
CASSSWTGVTDTQYF TRBJ2-3 TRBV7-2 many
CASSTEAGNQPQHF TRBJ1-5 TRBV7-9 many
CAWSGLEASSYNSPLHF TRBJ1-6 TRBV30 few